This TCR beta chain came from a study of graft-versus-host responses after intestinal transplantation. Sequencing was performed with immunoSEQ multiplex PCR; in TCRdb, only in-frame clones are kept and a portion is missing. The table lists about 86,000 clones, 88% of them singletons. Of note for this clone: Antigen: not known.

This CDR3 has 15 amino acids. CDR1 and CDR2 (germline): SGHAT, FQNNGV. The trim removed 3 bases at V and 8 bases at J, leaving 8 bases unmatched. This sequence joins TRBV11-2 and TRBJ2-1; 9 nucleotides match TRBD2. The receptor's source is a human donor who was the organ donor for an intestinal transplant. The material sequenced was unstimulated CD4+ T cells sorted from spleen or lymph node cells, taken before transplant. CDR3 loop: CASSFRVAGVDEQFF. The CDR3 coding sequence is TGTGCCAGCAGCTTTCGGGTAGCGGGGGTGGATGAGCAGTTCTTC. Looking up the rest from reference TRBV11-2 and TRBJ2-1 gives the full variable domain: EAGVAQSPRYKIIEKRQSVAFWCNPISGHATLYWYQQILGQGPKLLIQFQNNGVVDDSQLPKDRFSAERLKGVDSTLKIQPAKLEDSAVYLCASSFRVAGVDEQFFGPGTRLTVL.